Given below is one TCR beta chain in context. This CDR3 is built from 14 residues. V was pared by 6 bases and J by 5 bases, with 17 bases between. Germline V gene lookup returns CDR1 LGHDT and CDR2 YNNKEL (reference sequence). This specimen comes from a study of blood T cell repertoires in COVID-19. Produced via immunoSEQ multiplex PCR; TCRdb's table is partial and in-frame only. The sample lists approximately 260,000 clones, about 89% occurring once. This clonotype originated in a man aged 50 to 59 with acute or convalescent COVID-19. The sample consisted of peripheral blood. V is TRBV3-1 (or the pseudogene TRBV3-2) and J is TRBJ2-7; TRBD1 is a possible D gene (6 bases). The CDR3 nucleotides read TGTGCCAGCAGTTCCGGGACAAGGGTGCACGAGCAGTACTTC. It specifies CASSSGTRVHEQYF.